The 2 T cell receptor beta chains listed next were all sequenced from one sample in a study of blood T cell repertoires in COVID-19. Generated by immunoSEQ multiplex PCR, the TCRdb table keeps only in-frame clones and is missing some. The sample lists some 140,000 clones; around 76% were seen once. The specimen was peripheral blood. Source of these receptors: a man of 80 years or more with acute or convalescent COVID-19.

This clone was seen only once. The rearrangement links TRBV27 to TRBJ1-5, with D possibly being TRBD1 (6 bases). Germline-derived CDR1 and CDR2 are MNHEY and SMNVEV (reference sequence). This CDR3 region has 14 residues. V was pared by 7 bases and J by 2 bases, with 12 bases between. The CDR3 nucleotides read TGTGCCAGCAAGAAGGACAGAGGCAATCAGCCCCAGCATTTT. It yields the protein CASKKDRGNQPQHF.

The chain carries TRBV2 and TRBJ1-5; the match to TRBD1 covers 10 bases. The V segment lost 6 bases and the J segment 7 bases; nucleotides outside the gene matches: 9. This CDR3 has 15 residues. Germline CDR1 SNHLY, CDR2 FYNNEI. The CDR3, as DNA: TGTGCCAGCAGGCAGACAGGGGGCGGCGGGCAGCCCCAGCATTTT. This codes for CASRQTGGGGQPQHF.